The 22 T cell receptor beta chains in this list originate from one sample, sequenced in a study of blood T cell repertoires in COVID-19. Using immunoSEQ multiplex PCR, the repertoire was profiled, and TCRdb retains in-frame clones only, with some absent. The sample lists 140,000 to 150,000 clones; roughly 75% were seen once. Sequenced input: PBMCs or T cells enriched from blood (not recorded which). These receptors originate from a woman aged 45-65 years who had recovered from COVID-19.

This clone was found a few times. This sequence joins TRBV4-1 and TRBJ1-5; 10 positions match TRBD1. The CDR3 loop spans 16 amino acids. V trimming: 3 bases; J trimming: 3 bases; junction bases outside the gene matches: 5. Per germline, CDR1 MGHRA and CDR2 YSYEKL. In DNA, the CDR3 is TGCGCCAGCAGCCAGGGACAGGGGCCCGCCAATCAGCCCCAGCATTTT. Translating it yields CASSQGQGPANQPQHF.

The gene calls are TRBV29-1 and TRBJ2-2; a possible D gene is TRBD1 (6 bases). From germline, CDR1 is SQVTM and CDR2 ANQGSEA. The CDR3 runs 15 residues. With 4 bases removed from V and 4 bases from J, the gap between germline ends came to 16 bases. CDR3 sequence reads: CSVGTTGRSTGELFF. CDR3 DNA: TGCAGCGTTGGCACGACAGGAAGGAGCACCGGGGAGCTGTTTTTT.

The chain has TRBV2 and TRBJ2-7, with TRBD1 as a possible D gene (5 bases). The CDR3 extends over 11 amino acids. Germline CDR1 and CDR2: SNHLY and FYNNEI. V shed 4 bases and J shed 6 bases, with 7 bases lying between them. The DNA of the CDR3 is TGTGCCAGCAGTGTAGGGGTCGAGCAGTACGTC. It encodes CASSVGVEQYV.

The chain is built from TRBV2 and TRBJ1-1, with TRBD1 identical over 8 bases. J was trimmed by 5 bases and V by 0 bases; bases with no gene match: 8. Germline assignment: CDR1 SNHLY and CDR2 FYNNEI. The CDR3 is 16 amino acids. CDR3 nucleotide sequence: TGTGCCAGCAGTGAAGCCTTGACAGGGGTGAGAACTGAAGCTTTCTTT. It specifies CASSEALTGVRTEAFF.

There are a few counts of this clone. This chain links TRBV28 with TRBJ1-6; the D is unclear. The V gene's germline CDR1 is MDHEN and CDR2 SYDVKM. The V gene lost 6 bases and the J gene lost 0 bases, with 30 bases spanning the gap. The CDR3 totals 22 residues. The CDR3 coding sequence is TGTGCCAGCAGCAGAGGCGTCGGCCGTTCGCCTGTTATAAGCTCCTATAATTCACCCCTCCACTTT. Encoded protein: CASSRGVGRSPVISSYNSPLHF.

V is TRBV18 and J is TRBJ2-7; D possibly corresponds to TRBD1 (7 bases). This CDR3 spans 15 amino acids. Trimming shortened V by 0 bases and J by 6 bases, and 15 bases separated the two germline ends. CDR1 is KGHSH, CDR2 LQKENI, per germline. DNA of the CDR3: TGTGCCAGCTCACCACCGACAGGGATGGGAGGCGAGCAGTACTTC. This translates into CASSPPTGMGGEQYF.

This clone was found once. The genes are TRBV5-1 and TRBJ1-2; tentative D call: TRBD1 (5 bases). Trimming stripped 2 bases from V and 4 bases from J, with 12 bases between. There are 14 residues in the CDR3. Germline CDR1 and CDR2: SGHRS and YFSETQ. This chain's CDR3 is CASSFQGMRYGYTF. DNA of the CDR3: TGCGCCAGCAGCTTTCAGGGAATGCGCTATGGCTACACCTTC.

The chain links TRBV4-1 to TRBJ2-3; D possibly corresponds to TRBD2 (6 bases). Germline lookup yields CDR1 MGHRA and CDR2 YSYEKL. V dropped 3 bases and J dropped 2 bases, with 18 bases sitting between them. This CDR3 contains 17 residues. The CDR3 DNA follows: TGCGCCAGCAGCCAGCGAGCGGGCCGGGAATTCACAGATACGCAGTATTTT. This gives the protein CASSQRAGREFTDTQYF.

The rearrangement uses TRBV6-5 and TRBJ2-1, with 8 bases fitting TRBD1. The V segment lost 6 bases and the J segment 5 bases; nucleotides outside the gene matches: 3. This CDR3 spans 13 amino acids. Germline CDR1 MNHEY, CDR2 SVGAGI. The CDR3 protein is CASRETGDNEQFF. The CDR3 DNA sequence: TGTGCCAGCAGAGAGACAGGGGACAATGAGCAGTTCTTC.

This clone has a handful of counts. The genes are TRBV27 and TRBJ1-1; D unresolved. Looked up from germline, CDR1 is MNHEY and CDR2 is SMNVEV (reference sequence). The length of the CDR3 is 12 residues. V was trimmed by 6 bases and J by 4 bases, leaving 9 bases between them. In nucleotides, the CDR3 is TGTGCCAGCAGACGTCACGGCACTGAAGCTTTCTTT. It encodes CASRRHGTEAFF.

The chain carries TRBV5-1 and TRBJ2-1; D is possibly TRBD1 (6 bases). V lost 3 bases to trimming and J lost 3 bases, with 7 bases between them. The CDR3 is 13 amino acids. Per germline, CDR1 SGHRS and CDR2 YFSETQ. CDR3 nucleotides: TGCGCCAGCAGCTCGGACAGCTACAATGAGCAGTTCTTC. It yields the protein CASSSDSYNEQFF.

The rearrangement links TRBV3-1 (or the pseudogene TRBV3-2) to TRBJ1-5; TRBD1 agrees at 9 bases. The CDR3 is made up of 17 amino acids. The V gene end was trimmed by 2 bases and the J gene end by 2 bases; junction bases not matched to a gene: 7. Germline-derived CDR1 and CDR2 are LGHDT and YNNKEL (reference sequence). CDR3 nucleotide sequence: TGTGCCAGCAGCCAAAATACAGGGGGCGGTGGCAATCAGCCCCAGCATTTT. This translates into CASSQNTGGGGNQPQHF.

This clone was seen a single time. CDR3 loop: CASSLGEDGEAFF. CDR3 sequence (DNA): TGCGCCAGCAGCTTGGGGGAGGACGGTGAAGCTTTCTTT. V usage is TRBV5-1 and J usage is TRBJ1-1, with D unresolved. Looked up from germline, CDR1 is SGHRS and CDR2 is YFSETQ. V lost 0 bases and J lost 7, with 10 bases in between. The CDR3 is 13 residues long.

This rearrangement joins TRBV18 to TRBJ1-6, with 8 bases lining up with TRBD1. CDR3 length equals 17 residues. The germline V gene encodes CDR1 KGHSH and CDR2 LQKENI. V shed 4 bases, J shed 4 bases, and the junction held 9 bases outside the gene matches. As DNA, the CDR3 is TGTGCCAGCTCACGTACAGGGGGAAGAGGATATAATTCACCCCTCCACTTT. The encoded protein is CASSRTGGRGYNSPLHF.

The rearrangement links TRBV4-2 to TRBJ2-2; possibly TRBD2 for D (5 bases). The V and J ends lost 4 bases and 4 bases respectively, with 34 bases between them. The CDR3 consists of 22 residues. CDR1 is LGHNA and CDR2 is YNFKEQ in the germline V gene. CDR3 nucleotides: TGTGCCAGCAGCCCTTACCGGACTCGCTCTACGATAAGACCTCGTGGCACCGGGGAGCTGTTTTTT. It codes for CASSPYRTRSTIRPRGTGELFF.

V usage is TRBV11-2 and J usage is TRBJ1-5; D ambiguous. The germline V gene has CDR1 SGHAT and CDR2 FQNNGV. This CDR3 has 13 residues. Trimming took 3 bases from V and 6 from J, leaving 9 bases between them. The CDR3 loop reads CASSFGPAQPQHF. Written as DNA, the CDR3 is TGTGCCAGCAGCTTCGGTCCCGCTCAGCCCCAGCATTTT. The full variable domain, in which reference TRBV11-2 and TRBJ1-5 provide the parts outside the CDR3, is EAGVAQSPRYKIIEKRQSVAFWCNPISGHATLYWYQQILGQGPKLLIQFQNNGVVDDSQLPKDRFSAERLKGVDSTLKIQPAKLEDSAVYLCASSFGPAQPQHFGDGTRLSIL.

The rearrangement joins TRBV18 to TRBJ2-7; a weak D match, TRBD1 (5 bases). This CDR3 is 14 amino acids long. Looked up from germline, CDR1 is KGHSH and CDR2 is LQKENI. Between the trimmed V and J ends, which lost 4 bases and 0 bases, there was a span of 10 bases. CDR3 sequence: CASSLGASSYEQYV. Written as DNA, the CDR3 is TGTGCCAGCTCACTAGGGGCAAGCTCCTACGAGCAGTACGTC.

This chain uses TRBV28 with TRBJ1-1, with 7 bases matching TRBD1. This CDR3 region has 15 residues. Unmatched junction bases numbered 10, after V lost 5 bases and J lost 4 bases. The germline V gene encodes CDR1 MDHEN and CDR2 SYDVKM. This chain's CDR3 is CASSMKTGRRTEAFF. The CDR3 DNA is TGTGCCAGCAGTATGAAGACAGGGAGGCGCACTGAAGCTTTCTTT.

The J gene is TRBJ2-7, the V gene TRBV11-2; TRBD1 might be the D (5 bases). CDR1 is SGHAT, CDR2 FQNNGV, per germline. The CDR3 loop spans 14 amino acids. Trimming cost V 0 bases and J 1 base, with 7 bases left between them. CDR3 coding DNA: TGTGCCAGCAGCTTAGACAGGGCATCCTACGAGCAGTACGTC. This sequence encodes CASSLDRASYEQYV.

The genes are TRBV24-1 and TRBJ2-3; maybe TRBD2 (5 bases). Deletions cut 7 bases from V and 2 bases from J, with 12 bases between. This CDR3 region has 14 residues. Germline V CDR1 and CDR2: KGHDR, SFDVKD. CDR3 residues: CATSDSVNTDTQYF. In DNA, the CDR3 is TGTGCCACCAGCGATAGCGTGAACACAGATACGCAGTATTTT.

The V and J genes are TRBV7-2 and TRBJ1-5, with a weak D call TRBD1 (6 bases). V was pared by 5 bases and J by 8 bases, with 19 bases between. CDR3 length equals 15 residues. Per the germline V gene, CDR1 is SGHTA and CDR2 is FQGNSA. DNA for the CDR3: TGTGCCAGCAGCCCTCAGACAGGACTGTGGGAGCCCCAGCATTTT. Translation: CASSPQTGLWEPQHF.

The chain joins TRBV7-2 to TRBJ1-6, with a possible D match to TRBD1 (5 bases). This CDR3 has 15 amino acids. CDR1 is SGHTA, CDR2 FQGNSA, per germline. Trimming stripped 2 bases from V and 10 bases from J, with 15 bases between. The CDR3 bases are TGTGCCAGCAGCTTAACGGGCCCGGGGGACTCACCCCTCCACTTT. Its protein product is CASSLTGPGDSPLHF.